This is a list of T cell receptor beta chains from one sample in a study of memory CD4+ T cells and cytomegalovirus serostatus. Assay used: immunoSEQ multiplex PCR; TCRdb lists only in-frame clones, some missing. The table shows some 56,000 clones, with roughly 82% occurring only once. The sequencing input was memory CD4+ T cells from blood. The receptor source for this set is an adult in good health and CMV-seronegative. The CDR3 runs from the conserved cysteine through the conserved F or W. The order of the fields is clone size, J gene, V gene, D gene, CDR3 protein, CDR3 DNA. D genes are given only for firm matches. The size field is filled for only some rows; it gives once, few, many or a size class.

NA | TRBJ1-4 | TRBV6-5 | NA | CASSATVATNEKLFF | TGTGCCAGCAGTGCGACAGTTGCAACTAATGAAAAACTGTTTTTT
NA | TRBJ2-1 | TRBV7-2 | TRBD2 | CASSYERGVYNEQFF | TGTGCCAGCAGCTACGAGCGGGGGGTCTACAATGAGCAGTTCTTC
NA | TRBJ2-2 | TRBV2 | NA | CASSFKGQSNTGELFF | TGTGCCAGCAGTTTTAAAGGACAGTCGAACACCGGGGAGCTGTTTTTT
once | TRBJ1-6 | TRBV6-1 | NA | CASSERGGGNSPLHF | TGTGCCAGCAGTGAACGGGGGGGAGGTAATTCACCCCTCCACTTT
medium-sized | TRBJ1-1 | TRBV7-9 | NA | CASSSSWEGTEAFF | TGTGCCAGCAGCTCATCTTGGGAGGGGACAGAAGCTTTCTTT
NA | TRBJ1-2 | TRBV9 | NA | CASSPTGGGLGYTF | TGTGCCAGCAGCCCGACGGGGGGGGGCCTGGGCTACACCTTC
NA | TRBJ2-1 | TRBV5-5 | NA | CASSPESFEQFF | TGTGCCAGCAGCCCCGAATCTTTTGAGCAGTTCTTC
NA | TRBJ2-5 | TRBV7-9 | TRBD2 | CASSPIGTSGGETQYF | TGTGCCAGCAGCCCTATCGGGACTAGCGGGGGTGAGACCCAGTACTTC
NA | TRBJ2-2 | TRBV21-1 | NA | CASSKAGWTSGPSNTGELFF | TGTGCCAGCAGCAAAGCGGGTTGGACTAGCGGGCCGTCGAACACCGGGGAGCTGTTTTTT
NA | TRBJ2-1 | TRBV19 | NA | CASSPVGVGRPHNEQFF | TGTGCCAGTAGTCCCGTAGGAGTCGGGCGACCCCACAATGAGCAGTTCTTC
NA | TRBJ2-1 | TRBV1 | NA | CTSSLDPGLVKTDEQFF | TGCACCAGCAGCCTCGATCCGGGACTCGTAAAGACGGATGAGCAGTTCTTC
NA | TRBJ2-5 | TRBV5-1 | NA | CASSLGHIETQYF | TGCGCCAGCAGCTTGGGCCATATCGAGACCCAGTACTTC
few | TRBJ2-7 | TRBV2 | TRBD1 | CASNKLQGYEQYF | TGTGCCAGCAACAAACTACAGGGGTACGAGCAGTACTTC
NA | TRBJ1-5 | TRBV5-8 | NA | CASSPFNQPQHF | TGTGCCAGCAGCCCGTTCAATCAGCCCCAGCATTTT
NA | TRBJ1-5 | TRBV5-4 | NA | CASSLDGVRQPQHF | TGTGCCAGCAGCCTTGACGGGGTACGGCAGCCCCAGCATTTT
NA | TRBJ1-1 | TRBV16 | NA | CASSQSAFNTEAFF | TGTGCCAGCAGCCAATCCGCGTTTAACACTGAAGCTTTCTTT
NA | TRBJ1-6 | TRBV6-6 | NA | CASSHRAGSNSPLHF | TGTGCCAGCAGTCACCGGGCAGGCTCAAATTCACCCCTCCACTTT
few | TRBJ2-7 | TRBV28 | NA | CASSKGPSYEQYF | TGTGCCAGCAGCAAAGGTCCCTCCTACGAGCAGTACTTC
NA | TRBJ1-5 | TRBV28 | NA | CASRIFKLSGPIYNQPQHF | TGTGCCAGCAGGATTTTTAAGTTGTCGGGCCCCATTTACAATCAGCCCCAGCATTTT
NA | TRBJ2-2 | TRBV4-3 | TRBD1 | CASSQVQGAGGELFF | TGCGCCAGCAGCCAAGTACAGGGGGCCGGGGGGGAGCTGTTTTTT
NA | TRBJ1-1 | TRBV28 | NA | CASSTPSRGPGTEAFF | TGTGCCAGCAGTACCCCTAGTAGGGGCCCGGGCACTGAAGCTTTCTTT